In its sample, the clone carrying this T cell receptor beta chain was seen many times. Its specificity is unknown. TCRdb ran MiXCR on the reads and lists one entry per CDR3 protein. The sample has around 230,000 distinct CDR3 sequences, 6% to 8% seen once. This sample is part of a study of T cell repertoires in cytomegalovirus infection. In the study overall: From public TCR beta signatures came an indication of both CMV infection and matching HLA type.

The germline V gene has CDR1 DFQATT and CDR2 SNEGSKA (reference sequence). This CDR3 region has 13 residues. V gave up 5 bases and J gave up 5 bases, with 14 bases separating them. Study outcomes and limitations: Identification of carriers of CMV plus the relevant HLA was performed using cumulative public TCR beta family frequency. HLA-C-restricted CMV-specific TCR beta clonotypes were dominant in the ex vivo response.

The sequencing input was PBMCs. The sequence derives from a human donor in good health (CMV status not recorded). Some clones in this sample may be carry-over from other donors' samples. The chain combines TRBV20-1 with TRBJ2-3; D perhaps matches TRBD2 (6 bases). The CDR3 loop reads CSAEGTPRDTQYF. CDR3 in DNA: TGCAGTGCTGAGGGGACTCCCCGAGATACGCAGTATTTT.